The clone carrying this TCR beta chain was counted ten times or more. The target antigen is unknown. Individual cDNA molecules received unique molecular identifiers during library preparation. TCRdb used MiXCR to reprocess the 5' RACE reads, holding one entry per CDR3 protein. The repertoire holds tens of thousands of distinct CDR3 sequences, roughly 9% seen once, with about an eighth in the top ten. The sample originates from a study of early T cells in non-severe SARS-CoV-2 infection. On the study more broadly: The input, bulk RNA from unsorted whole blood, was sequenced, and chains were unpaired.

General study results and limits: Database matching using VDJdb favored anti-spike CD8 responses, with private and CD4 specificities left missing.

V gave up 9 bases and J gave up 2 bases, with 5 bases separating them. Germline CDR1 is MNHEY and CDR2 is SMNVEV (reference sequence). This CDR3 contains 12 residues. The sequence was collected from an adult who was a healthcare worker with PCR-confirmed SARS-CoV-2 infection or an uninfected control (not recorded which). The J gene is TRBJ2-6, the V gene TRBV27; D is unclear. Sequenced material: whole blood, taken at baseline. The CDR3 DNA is TGTGCCAGTGGGGCTGGGGCCAACGTCCTGACTTTC. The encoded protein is CASGAGANVLTF.